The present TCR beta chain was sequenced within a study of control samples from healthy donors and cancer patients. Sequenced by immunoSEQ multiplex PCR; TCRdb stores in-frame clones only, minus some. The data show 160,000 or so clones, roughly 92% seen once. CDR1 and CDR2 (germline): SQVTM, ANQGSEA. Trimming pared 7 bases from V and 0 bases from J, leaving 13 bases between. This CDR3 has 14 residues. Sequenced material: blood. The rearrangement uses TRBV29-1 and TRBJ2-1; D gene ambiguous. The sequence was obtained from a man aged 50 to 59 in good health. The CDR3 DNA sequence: TGCAGCGCCGAGACTCGGAGCTCCTACAATGAGCAGTTCTTC. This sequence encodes CSAETRSSYNEQFF.